This section outlines one T cell receptor (beta chain) sequence together with its context. The V segment lost 2 bases and the J segment 2 bases; nucleotides outside the gene matches: 10. The germline CDR1 and CDR2 sequences are SGHAT and FQNNGV. The CDR3 has 17 residues. This record comes from a study of cytomegalovirus exposure and HLA in healthy donors. PCR primers comprised 60 Vbeta and 13 Jbeta primers. Some clones are missing from TCRdb's copy, which holds only in-frame ones; the method was immunoSEQ multiplex PCR. The sample has approximately 130,000 clones; about two thirds are singletons. Sequenced material: PBMCs. The source of this sequence is a man aged 50 to 59 in good health and CMV-seropositive. The chain joins TRBV11-2 to TRBJ2-3; 7 bases fit TRBD2. The CDR3 DNA follows: TGTGCCAGCAGCTTAACCAGCCGGCGGGGGTACACAGATACGCAGTATTTT. Amino acids: CASSLTSRRGYTDTQYF.